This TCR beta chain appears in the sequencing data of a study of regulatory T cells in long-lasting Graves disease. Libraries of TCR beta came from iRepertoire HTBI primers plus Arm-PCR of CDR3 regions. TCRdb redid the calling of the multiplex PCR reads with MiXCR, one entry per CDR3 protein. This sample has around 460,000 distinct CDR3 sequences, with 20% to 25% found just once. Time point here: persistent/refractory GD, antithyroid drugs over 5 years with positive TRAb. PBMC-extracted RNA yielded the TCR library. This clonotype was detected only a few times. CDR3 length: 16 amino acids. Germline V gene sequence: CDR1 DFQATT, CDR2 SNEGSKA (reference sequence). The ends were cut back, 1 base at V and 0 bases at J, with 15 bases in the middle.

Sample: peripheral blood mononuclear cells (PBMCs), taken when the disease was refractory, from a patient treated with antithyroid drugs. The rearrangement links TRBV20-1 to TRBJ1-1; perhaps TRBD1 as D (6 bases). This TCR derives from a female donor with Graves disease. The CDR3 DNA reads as TGCAGTGCTAGAGCTGACTACAGGGCTTTGAACACTGAAGCTTTCTTT. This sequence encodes CSARADYRALNTEAFF.